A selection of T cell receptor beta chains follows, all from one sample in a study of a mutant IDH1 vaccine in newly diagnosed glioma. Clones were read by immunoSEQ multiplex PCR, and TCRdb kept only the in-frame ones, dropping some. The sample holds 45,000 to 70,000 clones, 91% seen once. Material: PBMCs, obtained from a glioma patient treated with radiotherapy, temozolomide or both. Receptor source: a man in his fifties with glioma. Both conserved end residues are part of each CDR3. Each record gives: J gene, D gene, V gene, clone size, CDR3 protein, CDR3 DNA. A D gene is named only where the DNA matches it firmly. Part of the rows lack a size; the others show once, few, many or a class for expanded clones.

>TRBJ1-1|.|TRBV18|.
CASSTFGDMENTEAFF
TGTGCCAGCTCAACGTTTGGGGACATGGAGAACACTGAAGCTTTCTTT
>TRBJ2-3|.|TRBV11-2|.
CASSLPGGFTQYF
TGTGCCAGCAGCCTCCCCGGGGGCTTCACGCAGTATTTT
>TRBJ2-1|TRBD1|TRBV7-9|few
CASSLVPTGSEQFF
TGTGCCAGCAGCTTAGTCCCGACAGGGAGTGAGCAGTTCTTC
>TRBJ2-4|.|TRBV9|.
CASSVGAVAKNIQYF
TGTGCCAGCAGCGTAGGAGCGGTAGCCAAAAACATTCAGTACTTC
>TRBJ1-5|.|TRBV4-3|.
CASSQDLRQPQHF
TGCGCCAGCAGCCAAGATCTGAGACAGCCCCAGCATTTT
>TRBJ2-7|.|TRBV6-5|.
CASSYGATYEQYF
TGTGCCAGCAGTTACGGGGCTACCTACGAGCAGTACTTC
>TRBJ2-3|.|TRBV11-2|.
CASRPVGTDTQYF
TGTGCCAGCAGACCCGTAGGCACAGATACGCAGTATTTT
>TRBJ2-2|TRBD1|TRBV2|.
CASTETGVDINTGELFF
TGTGCCAGCACGGAGACAGGGGTGGACATCAACACCGGGGAGCTGTTTTTT
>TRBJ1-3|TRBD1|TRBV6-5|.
CASSLGTGGNTIYF
TGTGCCAGCAGTCTTGGGACAGGGGGAAACACCATATATTTT
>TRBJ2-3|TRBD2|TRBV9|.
CASSVGGGSGTDTQYF
TGTGCCAGCAGCGTAGGCGGGGGATCCGGCACAGATACGCAGTATTTT
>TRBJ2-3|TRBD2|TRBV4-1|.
CASSQGRLAGGPISTDTQYF
TGCGCCAGCAGCCAAGGCAGACTAGCGGGGGGCCCCATTAGCACAGATACGCAGTATTTT
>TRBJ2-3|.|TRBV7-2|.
CASSPTTGSGDTQYF
TGTGCCAGCAGCCCGACTACAGGGTCGGGAGATACGCAGTATTTT
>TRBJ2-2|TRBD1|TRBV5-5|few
CASSQPGTGRTGELFF
TGTGCCAGCAGCCAGCCCGGGACAGGCAGGACCGGGGAGCTGTTTTTT
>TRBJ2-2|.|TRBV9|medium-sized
CASSVAYRGGELFF
TGTGCCAGCAGCGTAGCTTACCGGGGCGGGGAGCTGTTTTTT
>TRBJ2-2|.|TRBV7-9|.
CASSLVTGVGTGELFF
TGTGCCAGCAGCTTAGTAACGGGAGTTGGCACCGGGGAGCTGTTTTTT
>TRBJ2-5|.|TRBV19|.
CASRGVTETQYF
TGTGCCAGTAGGGGGGTCACAGAGACCCAGTACTTC
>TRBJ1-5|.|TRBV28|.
CASSHRQPQHF
TGTGCCAGCAGTCACCGTCAGCCCCAGCATTTT
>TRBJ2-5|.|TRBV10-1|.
CASSESAPLPQYF
TGCGCCAGCAGTGAGTCGGCCCCGCTGCCCCAGTACTTC
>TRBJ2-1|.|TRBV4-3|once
CASSQEPPVSSYNEQFF
TGCGCCAGCAGCCAAGAGCCCCCAGTAAGCTCCTACAATGAGCAGTTCTTC
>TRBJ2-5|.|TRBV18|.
CASSPTLGQETQYF
TGTGCCAGCTCACCCACCCTGGGGCAAGAGACCCAGTACTTC
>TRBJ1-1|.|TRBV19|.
CASSVDTEAFF
TGTGCCAGTAGTGTGGACACTGAAGCTTTCTTT